The 22 T cell receptor beta chains listed next were all sequenced from one sample in a study of early T cells in non-severe SARS-CoV-2 infection. In TCRdb, the 5' RACE reads were re-called with MiXCR into one record per CDR3 protein. The sample has over 35,000 distinct CDR3 sequences, roughly 10% seen once. Specimen: whole blood. The receptors come from an adult who was a healthcare worker with PCR-confirmed SARS-CoV-2 infection or an uninfected control (not recorded which).

This clonotype was seen only a few times. The chain carries TRBV11-2 and TRBJ2-1; the D gene is possibly TRBD1 (7 bases). The germline V gene encodes CDR1 SGHAT and CDR2 FQNNGV. The CDR3 length is 15 residues. The V end lost 0 bases, the J end lost 2 bases, and 8 bases lay between the germline ends. The CDR3 loop is CASSLDRGAYNEQFF. The CDR3 nucleotides read TGTGCCAGCAGCTTAGACAGGGGGGCCTACAATGAGCAGTTCTTC.

Only a few counts were recorded for this clonotype. The chain employs TRBV6-2 or TRBV6-3 and TRBJ2-7; tentative D call: TRBD1 (5 bases). The germline V gene has CDR1 MNHEY and CDR2 SVGEGT. The V end lost 6 bases, the J end lost 5 bases, and 17 bases lay between the germline ends. The CDR3 is 14 residues long. CDR3 bases: TGTGCCAGCAGCCCGACGAACAGGTTGGACGAGCAGTACTTC. It specifies CASSPTNRLDEQYF.

There are a few counts of this clonotype. The rearrangement uses TRBV12-3 or TRBV12-4 and TRBJ2-7; 7 nucleotides align to TRBD2. V dropped 4 bases and J dropped 0; count of bases not matched to a gene: 3. The CDR3 totals 14 residues. The CDR3 loop reads CASSYGGGSYEQYF. The CDR3 nucleotides are TGTGCCAGCAGTTATGGCGGGGGCTCCTACGAGCAGTACTTC.

At least ten counts were recorded for this clonotype. The chain joins TRBV9 to TRBJ2-7; weak D call: TRBD1 (5 bases). In germline, CDR1 is SGDLS, CDR2 YYNGEE. V was trimmed by 7 bases and J by 7 bases, leaving 15 bases between them. The CDR3 has 12 residues. For the CDR3, the DNA is TGTGCCAGCGGCGCAGGGATAAATGAGCAGTACTTC. Amino acid sequence: CASGAGINEQYF.

This clonotype appeared many times. Its ends do not fully match the called genes, so a read error is possible. This rearrangement joins TRBV23-1 to TRBJ1-4, with TRBD1 as a possible D gene (6 bases). TRBV23-1 is labeled an ORF, and its function is uncertain. This CDR3 has 13 residues. CDR3 DNA: TGCGACAGCAAGGGGGTCGTCTGGGAAAAACTGTTTTTT. Translation gives CDSKGVVWEKLFF.

The table lists this clonotype with a few counts. V usage is TRBV9 and J usage is TRBJ2-2; 8 nucleotides line up with TRBD1. The CDR3 runs to 18 residues. In germline, CDR1 is SGDLS, CDR2 YYNGEE. With 4 bases clipped from V and 5 bases from J, the junction kept 16 bases outside the gene matches. The CDR3 DNA sequence: TGTGCCAGCAGCAACAACATTGGGACAGGCCAAAGGACCGGGGAGCTGTTTTTT. Translating it yields CASSNNIGTGQRTGELFF. Filled out from reference TRBV9 and TRBJ2-2, the complete variable domain reads DSGVTQTPKHLITATGQRVTLRCSPRSGDLSVYWYQQSLDQGLQFLIQYYNGEERAKGNILERFSAQQFPDLHSELNLSSLELGDSALYFCASSNNIGTGQRTGELFFGEGSRLTVL.

There are many counts of this clonotype. This chain joins TRBV29-1 and TRBJ1-2; D unresolved. CDR3 length: 15 residues. Germline CDR1 and CDR2: SQVTM and ANQGSEA. V lost 7 bases and J 5 bases, leaving 23 bases between the germline ends. Here the CDR3 reads CSGIELPVERYGYTF. The CDR3 nucleotides read TGCAGCGGGATTGAACTGCCAGTAGAGAGGTATGGCTACACCTTC.

This clonotype was counted a few times. The CDR3 sequence is CASSLTGGGQPQHF. The CDR3 coding sequence is TGTGCCAGCAGTTTGACAGGGGGTGGTCAGCCCCAGCATTTT. This chain uses TRBV12-3 or TRBV12-4 with TRBJ1-5; 9 bases match TRBD1. V lost 3 bases, J lost 6 bases, and 3 bases stayed unmatched. The CDR3 length is 14 residues.

V and J are TRBV9 and TRBJ2-7; 9 nucleotides agree with TRBD1. V trimming: 3 bases; J trimming: 3 bases; junction bases outside the gene matches: 1. Germline CDR1 is SGDLS and CDR2 is YYNGEE. CDR3 length: 13 amino acids. The CDR3 DNA is TGTGCCAGCAGCGGACAGGGGGGCTACGAGCAGTACTTC. Its protein product is CASSGQGGYEQYF. The full variable domain, completed using reference TRBV9 and TRBJ2-7, is DSGVTQTPKHLITATGQRVTLRCSPRSGDLSVYWYQQSLDQGLQFLIQYYNGEERAKGNILERFSAQQFPDLHSELNLSSLELGDSALYFCASSGQGGYEQYFGPGTRLTVT.

This clonotype was seen ten or more times. The chain has TRBV7-6 and TRBJ2-3, with D possibly TRBD1 on 5 matching bases. Trimming pared 1 base from V and 2 bases from J, leaving 13 bases between. This CDR3 is 16 amino acids long. Germline assignment: CDR1 SGHVS and CDR2 FNYEAQ. CDR3 nucleotides: TGTGCCAGCAGCTTAGGGCAGGGAATCTACACAGATACGCAGTATTTT. It specifies CASSLGQGIYTDTQYF.

This clonotype has at least ten counts. The gene calls are TRBV27 and TRBJ1-5; no firm D call. V was clipped by 5 bases and J by 6 bases, with 11 bases between them. The CDR3 totals 13 residues. CDR1 MNHEY and CDR2 SMNVEV come from the germline V gene (reference sequence). The CDR3 DNA sequence: TGTGCCAGCAGTACACTAAGAGGTCAGCCCCAGCATTTT. This translates into CASSTLRGQPQHF.

The sample holds many counts of this clonotype. The chain has TRBV19 and TRBJ1-4; D is ambiguous. Germline loops: CDR1 LNHDA, CDR2 SQIVND (reference sequence). There are 16 residues in the CDR3. Trimming stripped 3 bases from V and 7 bases from J, with 18 bases between. The CDR3 is CASSIRVAAVREKLFF. The CDR3 DNA reads TGTGCCAGTAGTATTCGGGTGGCCGCGGTACGTGAAAAACTGTTTTTT.

The gene calls are TRBV7-9 and TRBJ2-7; D perhaps matches TRBD1 (6 bases). The V end was cut by 1 base, the J end by 4 bases, with 14 bases between. The CDR3 runs 15 residues. Germline V gives CDR1 SEHNR, CDR2 FQNEAQ (reference sequence). The CDR3 region is CASSLVQGQSYEQYF. CDR3 in DNA: TGTGCCAGCAGCTTAGTCCAGGGACAAAGTTACGAGCAGTACTTC.

This chain links TRBV5-6 with TRBJ2-3; 11 nucleotides line up with TRBD1. CDR1 SGHDT and CDR2 YYEEEE come from the germline V gene. The CDR3 runs to 17 residues. With 1 base clipped from V and 1 base from J, the junction kept 5 bases outside the gene matches. CDR3 DNA sequence: TGTGCCAGCAGCTTGCCCGGGACAGGGGGTGGCACAGATACGCAGTATTTT. Translation gives CASSLPGTGGGTDTQYF.

This clonotype came up many times. The chain combines TRBV12-3 or TRBV12-4 with TRBJ2-1; D ambiguous. The V end lost 3 bases, the J end lost 8 bases, and 8 bases lay between the germline ends. The CDR3 covers 12 residues. Here the CDR3 DNA reads TGTGCCAGCAGTTTGTACGGGTATGAGCAGTTCTTC. This translates into CASSLYGYEQFF.

This clonotype was counted ten times or more. This sequence joins TRBV7-3 and TRBJ2-3; no reliable D call. The CDR3 has 14 residues. Germline V gene data show CDR1 as SGHTA and CDR2 as FQGTGA. Trimming took off 2 bases at V and 3 bases at J, with 9 bases between the two ends. The CDR3 sequence: CASSLDGRTDTQYF. Here the CDR3 DNA reads TGTGCCAGCAGCTTAGACGGACGAACAGATACGCAGTATTTT.

This clonotype was seen a handful of times. This sequence joins TRBV4-1 and TRBJ1-6; no reliable D call. This CDR3 spans 15 amino acids. Germline V CDR1 and CDR2: MGHRA, YSYEKL. Trimming cost V 4 bases and J 8 bases, with 15 bases left between them. In DNA form, the CDR3 reads TGCGCCAGCAGCCGCGGGCCCGTCGGCGATTCACCCCTCCACTTT. This sequence encodes CASSRGPVGDSPLHF.

This clonotype was recorded at least ten times. The J gene is TRBJ2-4, the V gene TRBV7-2; D gene unclear. Germline assignment: CDR1 SGHTA and CDR2 FQGNSA. The CDR3 runs to 13 residues. Trimming removed 0 bases from V and 5 bases from J, with 5 bases in between. The CDR3 is CASSLASENIQYF. DNA for the CDR3: TGTGCCAGCAGCTTAGCGAGTGAAAACATTCAGTACTTC.

This clonotype came up a few times. J is TRBJ2-3 and V is TRBV7-9; TRBD2 aligns across 8 bases. V lost 7 bases, J lost 1 base, and 7 bases stayed unmatched. CDR1 SEHNR and CDR2 FQNEAQ come from the germline V gene (reference sequence). The CDR3 has 15 residues. The CDR3 nucleotides are TGTGCCAGCAAGGTTCCGGGGGGGGGCACAGATACGCAGTATTTT. As protein: CASKVPGGGTDTQYF.

This clonotype has just a few counts. V and J are TRBV6-2 or TRBV6-3 and TRBJ2-1; 7 nucleotides align to TRBD1. Germline lookup yields CDR1 MNHEY and CDR2 SVGEGT. The CDR3 has 12 amino acids. J gave up 4 bases and V 11 bases, and 5 bases lay outside the gene matches. CDR3 in amino acids: CAAGGPYNEQFF. CDR3 DNA sequence: TGTGCCGCAGGGGGTCCTTACAATGAGCAGTTCTTC.

Many counts were recorded for this clonotype. The genes are TRBV6-6 and TRBJ1-1, with no clear D. Trimming pared 2 bases from V and 4 bases from J, leaving 11 bases between. The CDR3 loop spans 14 amino acids. Germline-derived CDR1 and CDR2 are MNHNY and SVGAGI (reference sequence). CDR3 coding DNA: TGTGCCAGCAGTTACGAGGACCTCACCACTGAAGCTTTCTTT. Encoded protein: CASSYEDLTTEAFF.

The CDR3 DNA follows: TGTGCCAGCAGAGCTAGCACAGATACGCAGTATTTT. Protein product: CASRASTDTQYF. V is TRBV2 and J is TRBJ2-3, with D uncertain. The CDR3 runs 12 residues. Germline V gene data show CDR1 as SNHLY and CDR2 as FYNNEI. The ends were cut back, 6 bases at V and 0 bases at J, with 4 bases in the middle. Combining the CDR3 with reference TRBV2 and TRBJ2-3 gives the whole variable domain EPEVTQTPSHQVTQMGQEVILRCVPISNHLYFYWYRQILGQKVEFLVSFYNNEISEKSEIFDDQFSVERPDGSNFTLKIRSTKLEDSAMYFCASRASTDTQYFGPGTRLTVL.